The clone carrying this TCR beta chain occurred a few times. Its antigen is undetermined. This entry is derived from a study of identical twins. The study's findings and limits: Twins showed weaker excess sharing in their beta out-of-frame sequences.

Trimming took off 6 bases at V and 5 bases at J, with 16 bases between the two ends. The CDR3 length is 14 residues. MiXCR was run by TCRdb on the 5' RACE reads, yielding one entry per CDR3 protein. Here the sample spans hundreds of thousands of distinct CDR3 sequences, approximately 6% being singletons. The rearrangement joins TRBV12-3 or TRBV12-4 to TRBJ2-5; TRBD1 might be the D (6 bases). Sequenced material: naive T cells sorted from blood. This sequence originates from a man aged 18 to 30 in good health. CDR3 sequence: CASSPLDRSETQYF. The CDR3 coding sequence is TGTGCCAGCAGCCCATTGGACAGATCGGAGACCCAGTACTTC.